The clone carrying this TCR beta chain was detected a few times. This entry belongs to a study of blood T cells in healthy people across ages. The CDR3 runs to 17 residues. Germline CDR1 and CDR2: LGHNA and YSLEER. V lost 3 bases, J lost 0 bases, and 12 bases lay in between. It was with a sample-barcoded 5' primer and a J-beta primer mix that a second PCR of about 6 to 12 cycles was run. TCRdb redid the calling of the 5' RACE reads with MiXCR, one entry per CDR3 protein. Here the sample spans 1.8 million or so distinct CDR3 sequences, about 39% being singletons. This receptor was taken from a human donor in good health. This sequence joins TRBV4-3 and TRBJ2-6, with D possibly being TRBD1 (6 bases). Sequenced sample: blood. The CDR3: CASSQDSQNSGANVLTF. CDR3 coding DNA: TGCGCCAGCAGCCAGGACAGCCAAAACTCTGGGGCCAACGTCCTGACTTTC.